This paragraph covers one TCR beta chain sequence. The ends lost 4 bases at V and 7 bases at J; junction bases unmatched: 16. The CDR3 length is 17 residues. Germline V gives CDR1 SGHKS, CDR2 YYEKEE (reference sequence). Authors' methods: Estimated nucleated cell counts came from reference gene primer amplification. The assay was immunoSEQ multiplex PCR, and TCRdb's table has in-frame clones only and misses some. Clone size and the V and J calls come from that table; the DNA yielded D and trimming. In the table there are fewer than 250,000 clones, around 84% of which are singletons. The sample is drawn from a study of blood T cell repertoires in COVID-19.

Sequenced sample: peripheral blood. This TCR came from a man between 60 and 75 years old with acute or convalescent COVID-19. The chain combines TRBV5-5 with TRBJ2-7; 11 bases are a match to TRBD1. The CDR3 DNA sequence: TGTGCCAGCAGCACCGCCCCGGGACAGGGGGGCTCGGGTGAGCAGTACTTC. Amino acids: CASSTAPGQGGSGEQYF.